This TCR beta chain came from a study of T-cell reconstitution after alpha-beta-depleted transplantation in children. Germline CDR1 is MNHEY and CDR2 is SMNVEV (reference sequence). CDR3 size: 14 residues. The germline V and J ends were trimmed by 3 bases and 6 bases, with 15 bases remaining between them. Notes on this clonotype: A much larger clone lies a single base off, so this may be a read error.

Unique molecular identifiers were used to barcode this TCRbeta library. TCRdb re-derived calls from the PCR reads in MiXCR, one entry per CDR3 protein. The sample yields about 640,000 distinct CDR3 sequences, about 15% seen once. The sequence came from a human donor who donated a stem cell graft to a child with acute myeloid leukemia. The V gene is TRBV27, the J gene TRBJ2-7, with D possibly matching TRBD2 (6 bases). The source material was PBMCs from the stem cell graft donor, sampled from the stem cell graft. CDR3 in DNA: TGTGCCAGCAGTTTGGTGCCAGCGGGTCTCGAGCAGTACTTC. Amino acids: CASSLVPAGLEQYF.